What follows are 15 T cell receptor beta chains derived from one specimen sequenced in a study of radiotherapy plus CTLA-4 blockade in lung cancer. The method was immunoSEQ multiplex PCR; TCRdb's version includes in-frame clones alone and lacks a portion of them. The sample records approximately 81,000 clones, around 79% being singletons. This material consisted of peripheral blood, taken from a patient treated with radiotherapy plus ipilimumab. The source is a human donor with non-small cell lung cancer who had a partial response to radiotherapy plus ipilimumab. Some clones in this sample may be carry-over from other donors' samples.

V is TRBV18 and J is TRBJ2-5; weak D call: TRBD2 (6 bases). V lost 0 bases and J 5 bases, leaving 13 bases between the germline ends. The CDR3 length is 15 residues. Germline V gene data show CDR1 as KGHSH and CDR2 as LQKENI. The CDR3 region has the DNA TGTGCCAGCTCACCACCGTTGCGGGGAAGGGAGACCCAGTACTTC. This translates into CASSPPLRGRETQYF.

The chain recombines TRBV5-6 with TRBJ2-1; TRBD2 aligns across 10 bases. The CDR3 is made up of 13 amino acids. Losses at the gene ends were 4 bases for V and 9 bases for J; bases not matched to a gene: 4. Per germline, CDR1 SGHDT and CDR2 YYEEEE. CDR3 nucleotide sequence: TGTGCCAGCAGCCAACTAGCGGGGCTTGAGCAGTTCTTC. Translated, it gives CASSQLAGLEQFF.

The chain carries TRBV29-1 and TRBJ1-5, with D perhaps matching TRBD1 (6 bases). With 7 bases removed from V and 0 bases from J, the gap between germline ends came to 7 bases. This CDR3 contains 12 residues. Germline CDR1 SQVTM, CDR2 ANQGSEA. CDR3 loop: CSAGDSNQPQHF. CDR3 DNA sequence: TGCAGCGCAGGGGATAGCAATCAGCCCCAGCATTTT.

DNA of the CDR3: TGCAGCGTTGAAGATGTAGCGGGAGTCAACGAGCAGTACTTC. As protein: CSVEDVAGVNEQYF. The V and J genes are TRBV29-1 and TRBJ2-7, with 9 bases identical to TRBD2. The CDR3 runs to 14 residues. Germline lookup yields CDR1 SQVTM and CDR2 ANQGSEA. V lost 0 bases, J lost 5 bases, and 5 bases stayed unmatched.

The chain is built from TRBV14 and TRBJ2-7, with D maybe TRBD1 (6 bases). V was trimmed by 7 bases and J by 6 bases, leaving 13 bases between them. Germline CDR1 reads SGHDN; CDR2 reads FVKESK. The CDR3 runs 12 residues. The CDR3 bases are TGTGCCAGCAACAACAGGGTGGGCGAGCAGTACTTC. Translating it yields CASNNRVGEQYF.

The chain combines TRBV5-5 with TRBJ1-2; no definite D call. CDR1 is SGHKS, CDR2 YYEKEE, per germline (reference sequence). The CDR3 covers 15 residues. V was shortened by 3 bases and J by 5 bases, with 17 bases between the two germline ends. CDR3 residues: CASSWEPPREYGYTF. The CDR3 region has the DNA TGTGCCAGCAGCTGGGAACCTCCGAGGGAGTATGGCTACACCTTC.

The V and J genes are TRBV4-3 and TRBJ1-4, with a weak D call TRBD1 (5 bases). CDR1 and CDR2 (germline): LGHNA, YSLEER. V gave up 1 base and J gave up 6 bases, with 12 bases separating them. The CDR3 sequence is 15 residues long. In DNA, the CDR3 is TGCGCCAGCAGCCAAGGTGCAGGGAATGATGAAAAACTGTTTTTT. Translation: CASSQGAGNDEKLFF.

The chain employs TRBV18 and TRBJ2-6; the D gene is possibly TRBD1 (5 bases). V was pared by 1 base and J by 2 bases, with 9 bases between. This CDR3 region has 16 residues. Germline V CDR1 and CDR2: KGHSH, LQKENI. CDR3 residues: CASSPQGQTGANVLTF. CDR3 nucleotide sequence: TGTGCCAGCTCACCACAGGGGCAGACTGGGGCCAACGTCCTGACTTTC.

V usage is TRBV7-2 and J usage is TRBJ2-6; D unresolved. Germline V CDR1 and CDR2: SGHTA, FQGNSA. V dropped 3 bases and J dropped 0 bases, with 6 bases sitting between them. This CDR3 is 15 amino acids long. The DNA for the CDR3 is TGTGCCAGCAGCTTTGCTAGCTCTGGGGCCAACGTCCTGACTTTC. It specifies CASSFASSGANVLTF.

The rearrangement joins TRBV1 to TRBJ2-4; TRBD2, the D gene given by the table, was not confirmed from the DNA. TRBV1 is shown as a pseudogene. This CDR3 has 17 residues. The CDR3 DNA reads TGCACCAGCAGCCAATTAAGCGGGAGGTTAGCCAAAAACATTCAGTACTTC. Protein product: CTSSQLSGRLAKNIQYF.

The chain is built from TRBV2 and TRBJ2-5; 8 nucleotides match TRBD1. The CDR3 totals 15 residues. Germline V gene sequence: CDR1 SNHLY, CDR2 FYNNEI. V shed 4 bases and J 5 bases; nucleotides not matched to a gene: 9. CDR3 amino acids: CASSAQRNRGETQYF. The CDR3 bases are TGTGCCAGCAGTGCCCAGAGGAACAGGGGGGAGACCCAGTACTTC.

This clone appeared a single time. The chain employs TRBV6-5 and TRBJ1-2, with D maybe TRBD1 (6 bases). CDR1 is MNHEY, CDR2 SVGAGI, per germline. V was trimmed by 7 bases and J by 7 bases, leaving 22 bases between them. This CDR3 comprises 15 residues. CDR3 protein: CASTRSGGPHGGYTF. In nucleotides, the CDR3 is TGTGCCAGCACTCGATCGGGGGGCCCCCACGGTGGCTACACCTTC.

This chain joins TRBV13 and TRBJ2-5; 10 bases agree with TRBD2. CDR1 and CDR2 from the germline V gene are PRHDT and FYEKMQ (reference sequence). V shed 4 bases, J shed 4 bases, and the junction held 6 bases outside the gene matches. This CDR3 region has 15 residues. CDR3 residues: CASSSTLAGVETQYF. CDR3 bases: TGTGCCAGCAGCTCCACGCTAGCGGGAGTAGAGACCCAGTACTTC.

V and J are TRBV2 and TRBJ2-1; the match to TRBD2 covers 8 bases. Germline CDR1 SNHLY, CDR2 FYNNEI. V gave up 5 bases and J gave up 0 bases; unmatched junction bases: 3. The CDR3 spans 15 residues. CDR3 region: CASSPLAASYNEQFF. The CDR3 nucleotides read TGTGCCAGCAGTCCACTAGCGGCCTCCTACAATGAGCAGTTCTTC. The full variable domain, with the rest looked up from reference TRBV2 and TRBJ2-1, is EPEVTQTPSHQVTQMGQEVILRCVPISNHLYFYWYRQILGQKVEFLVSFYNNEISEKSEIFDDQFSVERPDGSNFTLKIRSTKLEDSAMYFCASSPLAASYNEQFFGPGTRLTVL.

This chain links TRBV2 with TRBJ1-5; 8 bases are shared with TRBD1. Trimming at V came to 2 bases and at J to 6 bases, leaving 3 bases not matched to a gene. CDR3 length: 14 amino acids. Germline V gene sequence: CDR1 SNHLY, CDR2 FYNNEI. The CDR3 sequence: CASSERQGSQPQHF. The CDR3, as DNA: TGTGCCAGCAGTGAACGACAGGGGTCTCAGCCCCAGCATTTT.